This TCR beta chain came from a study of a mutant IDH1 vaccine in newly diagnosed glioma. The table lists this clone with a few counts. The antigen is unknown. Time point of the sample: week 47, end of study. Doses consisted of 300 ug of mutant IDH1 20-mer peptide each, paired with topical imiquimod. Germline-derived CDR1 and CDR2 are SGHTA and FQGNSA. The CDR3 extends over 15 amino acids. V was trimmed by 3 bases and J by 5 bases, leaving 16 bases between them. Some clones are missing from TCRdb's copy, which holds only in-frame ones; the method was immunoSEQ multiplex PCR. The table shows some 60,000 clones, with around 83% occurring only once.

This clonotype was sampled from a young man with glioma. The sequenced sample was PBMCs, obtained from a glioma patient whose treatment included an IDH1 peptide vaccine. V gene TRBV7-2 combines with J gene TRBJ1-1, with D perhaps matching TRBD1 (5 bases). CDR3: CASSLSGGGVTEAFF. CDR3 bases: TGTGCCAGCAGCTTGTCCGGGGGAGGGGTGACTGAAGCTTTCTTT.